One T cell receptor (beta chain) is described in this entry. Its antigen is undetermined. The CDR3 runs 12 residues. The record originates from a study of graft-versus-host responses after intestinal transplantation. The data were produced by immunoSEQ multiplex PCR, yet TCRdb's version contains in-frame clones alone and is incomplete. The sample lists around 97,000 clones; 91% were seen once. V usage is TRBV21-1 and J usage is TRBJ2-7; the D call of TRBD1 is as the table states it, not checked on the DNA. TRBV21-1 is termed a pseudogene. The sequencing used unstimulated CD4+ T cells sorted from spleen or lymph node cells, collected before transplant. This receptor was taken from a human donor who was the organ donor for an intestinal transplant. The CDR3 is CASRGQHHEQYF. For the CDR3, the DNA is TGTGCCAGCAGGGGACAACACCACGAGCAGTACTTC.